Listed below are T cell receptor beta chains from one sample, sequenced in a study of radiation and T cells in renal cell carcinoma. TCRdb keeps only in-frame clones here, not all; method: immunoSEQ multiplex PCR. The sample carries just over 150,000 clones, roughly 87% recorded once. The sequencing used blood, collected from a patient whose treatment included radiotherapy and nephrectomy. These receptors originate from a woman between 50 and 59 years old with renal cell carcinoma. CDR3s include the opening cysteine and the closing phenylalanine or tryptophan. A D gene is named only where the DNA matches it firmly. Only part of the rows carry a size: once, few, many, or a class if the clone is expanded.

V	length	size	J	D	DNA	CDR3
TRBV30	16	NA	TRBJ1-1	NA	TGTGCCTGGCCAGAAGTGATAAAGGTTGACGCCACTGAAGCTTTCTTT	CAWPEVIKVDATEAFF
TRBV19	14	NA	TRBJ2-3	NA	TGTGCCAGTAGTGTGCTTAGCGACACAGATACGCAGTATTTT	CASSVLSDTDTQYF
TRBV6-6	13	NA	TRBJ1-1	NA	TGTGCCAGCAGTCTCGTTAAGAACACTGAAGCTTTCTTT	CASSLVKNTEAFF
TRBV4-1	13	once	TRBJ2-6	NA	TGCGCCAGCAGCCAAGGAAGGGATACCGTCCTGACTTTC	CASSQGRDTVLTF
TRBV7-3	17	NA	TRBJ2-2	NA	TGTGCCAGCAGCTTAACCCCGGCAGGGTTAAGAACCGGGGAGCTGTTTTTT	CASSLTPAGLRTGELFF
TRBV29-1	13	NA	TRBJ2-5	TRBD1	TGCAGCGTTGAAGCTACAGGGGGGGAGACCCAGTACTTC	CSVEATGGETQYF
TRBV10-3	14	NA	TRBJ2-3	TRBD1	TGTGCCATCAAGGGGGCTTTTAGCACAGATACGCAGTATTTT	CAIKGAFSTDTQYF
TRBV6-6	12	NA	TRBJ1-2	NA	TGTGCCAGCAGTTACTCGACGGGAGGCTACACCTTC	CASSYSTGGYTF
TRBV6-5	14	NA	TRBJ1-2	TRBD1	TGTGCCAGCAGTTCCGGGACAGGGAACTATGGCTACACCTTC	CASSSGTGNYGYTF
TRBV4-2	15	NA	TRBJ2-7	NA	TGTGCCAGCAGCCAAGGTGAAGGCTTTTCCTACGAGCAGTACTTC	CASSQGEGFSYEQYF